Sequencing of this TCR beta chain was carried out in a study of CD8 T cells in Susac syndrome. Sequencing targeted TCR beta in T cells from blood (CD8+ and CD4+). Purification of the CD8+ and CD4+ T cells relied on negative isolation, and TEMRA cells underwent FACS enrichment. Reverse transcription used roughly 0.45 to 1 ug RNA and random hexamers. immunoSEQ multiplex PCR amplified TCR beta CDR3 across 54 Vbeta, 13 Jbeta. TCRdb used MiXCR to reprocess the immunoSEQ multiplex PCR reads, holding one entry per CDR3 protein. In the table there are some 160,000 distinct CDR3 sequences, about 92% of which are singletons. This CDR3 comprises 16 residues. Deletions cut 0 bases from V and 9 bases from J, with 21 bases between. In germline, CDR1 is MGHRA, CDR2 YSYEKL.

Sequencing used CD4+ T cells from PBMCs. This TCR was recovered from a human donor in good health. The chain employs TRBV4-1 and TRBJ2-7, with D perhaps given as TRBD1 or TRBD2 (5 bases each). As DNA, the CDR3 is TGCGCCAGCAGCCAAGATCCCTTCGGGGCAGGGAATAGGCAGTACTTC. Amino acids: CASSQDPFGAGNRQYF.